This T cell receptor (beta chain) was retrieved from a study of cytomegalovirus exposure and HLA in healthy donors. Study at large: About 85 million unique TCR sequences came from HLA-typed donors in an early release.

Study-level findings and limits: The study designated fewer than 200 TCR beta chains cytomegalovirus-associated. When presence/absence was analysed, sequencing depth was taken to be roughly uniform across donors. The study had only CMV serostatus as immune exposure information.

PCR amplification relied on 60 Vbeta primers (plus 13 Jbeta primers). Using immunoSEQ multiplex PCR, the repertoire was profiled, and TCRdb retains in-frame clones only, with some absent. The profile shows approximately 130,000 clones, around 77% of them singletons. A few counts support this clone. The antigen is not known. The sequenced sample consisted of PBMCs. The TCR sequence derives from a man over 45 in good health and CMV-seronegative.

CDR3 nucleotide sequence: TGTGCCAGCAGTCTGCGGAACACTGAAGCTTTCTTT. It specifies CASSLRNTEAFF. The rearrangement joins TRBV6-1 to TRBJ1-1, with D uncertain. V was pared by 5 bases and J by 1 base, with 5 bases between. The CDR3 runs to 12 residues. Germline V gene lookup returns CDR1 MNHNS and CDR2 SASEGT.